This T cell receptor (beta chain) was recovered during a study of regulatory T cells in long-lasting Graves disease. Stated time point: newly diagnosed GD, antithyroid drugs for less than 3 months. Isolated PBMC RNA provided the starting material for the TCR library. This CDR3 is 15 amino acids long. V was trimmed by 0 bases and J by 3 bases, leaving 10 bases between them. Germline V gene data show CDR1 as MGHRA and CDR2 as YSYEKL. About this clonotype: As yet, its antigen is unknown.

Findings and caveats of the study: Study was limited to peripheral blood, excluding thyroid tissue.

With iRepertoire HTBI primers and Arm-PCR of CDR3 regions, TCR beta libraries were built. Each CDR3 protein gets one entry after TCRdb re-called the multiplex PCR reads with MiXCR. The sample records about 460,000 distinct CDR3 sequences, around 15% being singletons. The same data also went into a second study, on T cells in Graves' hyperthyroidism and ophthalmopathy. That investigation notes: TCR CDR3 regions were first amplified by RT-PCR with HTBI primers. A model of 13 V-J features distinguished ophthalmopathy from stable hyperthyroidism.

The sample in question was peripheral blood mononuclear cells (PBMCs), obtained at new diagnosis, from a patient treated with antithyroid drugs. This receptor was obtained from a woman in her forties or fifties with Graves disease. The V gene is TRBV4-1, the J gene TRBJ2-3, with D uncertain. CDR3 nucleotide sequence: TGCGCCAGCAGCCAAGACGGATTGGAAACAGATACGCAGTATTTT. Translating gives CASSQDGLETDTQYF.